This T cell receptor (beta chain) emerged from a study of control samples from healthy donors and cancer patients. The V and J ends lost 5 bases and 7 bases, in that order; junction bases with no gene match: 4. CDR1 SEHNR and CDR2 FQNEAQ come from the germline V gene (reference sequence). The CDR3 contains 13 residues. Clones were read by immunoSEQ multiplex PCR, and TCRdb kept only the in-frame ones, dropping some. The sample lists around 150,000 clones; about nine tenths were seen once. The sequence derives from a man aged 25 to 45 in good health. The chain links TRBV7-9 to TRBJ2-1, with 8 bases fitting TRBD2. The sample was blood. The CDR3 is CASSRGTRNEQFF. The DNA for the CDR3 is TGTGCCAGCAGCCGCGGGACTAGAAATGAGCAGTTCTTC.